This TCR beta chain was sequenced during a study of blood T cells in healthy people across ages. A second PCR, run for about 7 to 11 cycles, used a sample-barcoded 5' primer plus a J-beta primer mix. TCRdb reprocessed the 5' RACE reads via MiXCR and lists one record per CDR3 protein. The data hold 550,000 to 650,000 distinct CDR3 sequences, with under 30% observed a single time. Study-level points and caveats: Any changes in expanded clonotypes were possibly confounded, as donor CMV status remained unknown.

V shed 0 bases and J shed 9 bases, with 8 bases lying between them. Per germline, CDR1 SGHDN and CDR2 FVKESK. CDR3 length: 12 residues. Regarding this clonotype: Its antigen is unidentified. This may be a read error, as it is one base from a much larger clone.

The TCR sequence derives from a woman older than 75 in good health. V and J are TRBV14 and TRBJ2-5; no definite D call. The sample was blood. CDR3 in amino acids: CASSQDPSSQYF. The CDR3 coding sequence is TGTGCCAGCAGCCAAGATCCAAGTTCCCAGTACTTC.